This T cell receptor (beta chain) was retrieved from a study of early T cells in non-severe SARS-CoV-2 infection (dated by TCRdb to the early 2020s). Study-wide context: TCR sequencing used bulk RNA from unsorted whole blood, so alpha and beta chains could not be paired. Study-wide conclusions, independent of this receptor: Matching against VDJdb was skewed toward anti-spike CD8 responses, likely underestimated virus-specific expansions, and missed private and CD4 specificities.

At least ten counts were recorded for this clonotype. The antigen it recognizes is unknown. No much larger clone exists at a distance of one base, and base qualities are not known. To prepare the library, 5' RACE was applied. Sequencing was carried out with a NextSeq 500. The TCR library protocol attached unique molecular identifiers to individual cDNA molecules to correct for sequencing error and PCR bias. Sequencing covered both TCR alpha and beta chains, and within each sample the abundances of alpha and beta sequences were tightly co-correlated. Per the source publication's procedure: Decombinator V4 was used to annotate TCR sequences for V gene, J gene and CDR3. TCRs were defined as expanded if a significant change between any two time points was detected under a Poisson model with p below 0.0001. TCR abundances were normalised to the total number of TCRs sequenced per sample and expressed as counts per million. MAIT TCRs were defined by TRAV1-2 paired with TRAJ12, TRAJ20 or TRAJ33, and iNKT TCRs by TRAV10 paired with TRAJ18. VDJdb, accessed 1 November 2021, was searched for CMV, EBV and SARS-CoV-2 annotated TCRs, with TCRs annotated for multiple antigens excluded. TCRdb itself trimmed the public reads at Q25 with fastp, ran MiXCR and retained productive beta chains. One record per CDR3 amino acid sequence lists the most common genes and DNA. The V and J calls come from TCRdb's annotation, not from the publication. This sample has more than 60,000 distinct CDR3 sequences in its table, and approximately 13% of those were observed once. The leading ten clones occupy approximately 6.5% of the sample.

The study was a case-control design nested within a healthcare worker cohort in London, UK, with weekly nasopharyngeal swab PCR tests and blood sampling. Healthcare workers were recruited during the week of the UK lockdown, between 23 and 31 March 2020, and followed weekly for up to roughly 15 weeks. The germline V gene (reference sequence) yields LNHDA for CDR1 and SQIVND for CDR2. The CDR3 covers 18 residues, taking in both the cysteine and the phenylalanine. Only CDR3 DNA remains: 54 bases, in frame from the first base. V loses 1 base, J loses 4 bases, and the germline ends lie 20 bases apart. The specimen sequenced was whole blood. This sequence was found in an adult who was a healthcare worker with PCR-confirmed SARS-CoV-2 infection or an uninfected control (not recorded which). The rearranged chain carries TRBV19 and TRBJ2-1; TRBD1 is a possible D gene, resting on 7 matching bases. The CDR3 protein: CASSIGAYGGQPYNEQFF. The DNA sequence is TGTGCCAGTAGTATAGGAGCGTACGGGGGACAGCCGTACAATGAGCAGTTCTTC.